Shown below are 10 T cell receptor beta chains from a single sample sequenced in a study of shared clonotypes between healthy human individuals. Some clones are missing from TCRdb's copy, which holds only in-frame ones; the method was immunoSEQ multiplex PCR. The sample carries 1.5 million to 2.5 million clones, about 95% recorded once. As defined, naive CD8 cells were CD45RO-negative and positively selected for CCR7, with terminally differentiated effector memory CD45RA+ cells excluded. Sequenced input: naive CD8+ T cells sorted from blood. The source of these receptors is a man aged 18 to 30 in good health.

The V gene is TRBV11-1, the J gene TRBJ2-3; 12 positions agree with TRBD1. Germline V gene sequence: CDR1 SGHAT, CDR2 FQDESV (reference sequence). The CDR3 runs to 16 residues. With 4 bases clipped from V and 4 bases from J, the junction kept 6 bases outside the gene matches. This CDR3 reads CASSSRGQGASDTQYF. In DNA form, the CDR3 reads TGTGCCAGCAGCTCGAGGGGACAGGGGGCATCAGATACGCAGTATTTT.

The chain is built from TRBV7-6 and TRBJ2-5, with D possibly being TRBD2 (6 bases). V lost 4 bases to trimming and J lost 3 bases, with 15 bases between them. Looked up from germline, CDR1 is SGHVS and CDR2 is FNYEAQ. CDR3 length equals 15 residues. The CDR3 is CASSSETRLEETQYF. The CDR3 bases are TGTGCCAGCAGCTCCGAGACTAGACTCGAAGAGACCCAGTACTTC.

The J gene is TRBJ2-7, the V gene TRBV28; 8 positions agree with TRBD2. V was pared by 7 bases and J by 4 bases, with 12 bases of the junction left unmatched. The CDR3 totals 15 residues. Germline V gives CDR1 MDHEN, CDR2 SYDVKM. The CDR3 coding sequence is TGTGCCAGCACCTTAGGCGGGGGGCCCCTTTACGAGCAGTACTTC. Amino acid sequence: CASTLGGGPLYEQYF.

This chain uses TRBV11-2 with TRBJ2-1; possibly TRBD2 for D (5 bases). The CDR3 is 13 residues long. The germline gives CDR1 SGHAT, CDR2 FQNNGV. V was trimmed by 7 bases and J by 3 bases, leaving 10 bases between them. DNA of the CDR3: TGTGCCAGCAACGAAGGGAGCTACAATGAGCAGTTCTTC. Its translation is CASNEGSYNEQFF.

This clone occurred once. J is TRBJ2-7 and V is TRBV6-1, with 8 bases matching TRBD1. After removal of 10 bases from V and 0 bases from J, the junction contained 5 bases not matched to a gene. The CDR3 sequence is 13 residues long. Germline CDR1 reads MNHNS; CDR2 reads SASEGT. The CDR3 sequence: CATAGTGSYEQYF. DNA for the CDR3: TGTGCCACCGCCGGGACAGGCTCCTACGAGCAGTACTTC.

In regard to this clone: Additional DNA sequences in this sample encode the identical CDR3. The V gene is TRBV28, the J gene TRBJ2-7, with 8 bases lining up with TRBD1. The CDR3 has 14 residues. With V trimmed by 5 bases and J by 2 bases, 5 bases remained unmatched. CDR1 MDHEN and CDR2 SYDVKM come from the germline V gene. The DNA of the CDR3 is TGTGCCAGCAGTCTTACAGGGGGGACCTACGAGCAGTACTTC. Translating gives CASSLTGGTYEQYF.

V usage is TRBV5-6 and J usage is TRBJ2-7; a weak D match, TRBD2 (5 bases). CDR1 SGHDT and CDR2 YYEEEE come from the germline V gene. The CDR3 extends over 12 amino acids. The V end was cut by 1 base, the J end by 5 bases, with 7 bases between. DNA of the CDR3: TGTGCCAGCAGCTTGCGGGAAAACGAGCAGTACTTC. As protein: CASSLRENEQYF.

The rearrangement joins TRBV2 to TRBJ1-5; maybe TRBD1 (5 bases). The germline gives CDR1 SNHLY, CDR2 FYNNEI. Trimming cost V 3 bases and J 4 bases, with 16 bases left between them. The CDR3 is made up of 16 amino acids. The CDR3 bases are TGTGCCAGCAGTGATCCTTCGGACATGAAAAATCAGCCCCAGCATTTT. It yields the protein CASSDPSDMKNQPQHF.

This clone turned up a few times. This same CDR3 is encoded by further DNA sequences in the sample. The chain joins TRBV11-2 to TRBJ2-7; D possibly corresponds to TRBD2 (5 bases). With 0 bases removed from V and 3 bases from J, the gap between germline ends came to 6 bases. This CDR3 has 13 amino acids. From germline, CDR1 is SGHAT and CDR2 FQNNGV. CDR3 sequence (DNA): TGTGCCAGCAGCTTAGATCGGGGCTACGAGCAGTACTTC. As protein: CASSLDRGYEQYF. Full variable domain (remainder filled in from reference TRBV11-2 and TRBJ2-7): EAGVAQSPRYKIIEKRQSVAFWCNPISGHATLYWYQQILGQGPKLLIQFQNNGVVDDSQLPKDRFSAERLKGVDSTLKIQPAKLEDSAVYLCASSLDRGYEQYFGPGTRLTVT.

V gene TRBV4-2 combines with J gene TRBJ2-7; D not resolved. CDR1 is LGHNA and CDR2 is YNFKEQ in the germline V gene. V dropped 0 bases and J dropped 0 bases, with 9 bases sitting between them. The CDR3 runs to 15 residues. The CDR3 here is CASSQEASISYEQYF. DNA for the CDR3: TGTGCCAGCAGCCAAGAGGCCAGCATCTCCTACGAGCAGTACTTC.